This TCR beta chain was identified in a study of blood T cell repertoires in COVID-19 (dated by TCRdb to 2020 to 2021). About the full investigation: Samples covering the acute and convalescent phases of COVID-19 were provided by collaborators in the United States, Italy and Spain. The prospective study material was composed of cDNA or gDNA derived from T cells, B-cell-depleted T cells, or PBMCs. Subjects who had been exposed to COVID-19, were actively infected with it, or had recovered from it provided the deeply sampled blood TCRbeta repertoires that made up the dataset. The repertoires were released in a freely available public database intended as a resource for research on the immune response to SARS-CoV-2. Samples came from the ongoing ImmuneRACE study (first 160 participants) plus 1,254 subjects from 6 global collaborators. Nearly every sample came with metadata listing a de-identified subject ID, COVID-19 status, age in years and sex. HLA class I and class II types, where available, came from metadata supplied by the sample provider rather than from assay-based typing.

Whole blood was collected in K2EDTA tubes by collaborating institutions according to the institutions' own protocols. For TCRbeta analysis, collaborator samples were shipped as frozen whole blood, as isolated PBMCs, or as DNA extracted from either sample type. The immunoSEQ Assay, a bias-controlled multiplex PCR, was used to amplify TCRbeta CDR3 regions from genomic DNA. For the original study's pipeline: Nucleated cell counts per sample were estimated from amplification of reference gene primers within the assay. To quantify the absolute abundance of each unique TCRbeta CDR3 rearrangement, sequence reads were collapsed and filtered. For each sample, productive Simpson clonality was calculated as the square root of Simpson's diversity index over productive rearrangements. This is the immuneACCESS table as TCRdb keeps it, with only in-frame sequences that have V and J called. A part of the clones is gone; compared with another copy, unresolved V genes explain less than half, and the rest is unexplained. The DNA gave D and trimming, while V, J and clone size come from that table. The sample table holds 60,000 to 70,000 clones, of which 70% to 85% were seen once. The biggest ten clones account for more than 40% of the sample.

Comment on this clone: Its antigen is not yet known. The sample holds no much larger clone one base away, and base qualities are not on file.

Summary of the overall study and its limitations: The quantity of clinical and demographic metadata differed by source and by participant and was supplied without curation.

The specimen was peripheral blood. The clonotype originates from a human donor in a cohort sampled during active COVID-19.

The DNA sequence is TGTGCCAGCAGTCCTCAGGGGGTACGGGAAAAACTGTTTTTT. The translation is CASSPQGVREKLFF. The rearranged chain carries TRBV2 and TRBJ1-4; the central 7 bases match TRBD1. Trimming accounts for 5 bases at V and 8 bases at J, while the number of junction bases matched to no gene is 8. The germline V gene provides CDR1 SNHLY and CDR2 FYNNEI. The CDR3 measures 14 amino acids from cysteine to phenylalanine. Of the read, only the CDR3 DNA is kept; its 42 bases are in frame from base 1.